The 13 T cell receptor beta chains reported below all come from one sample, sequenced in a study of blood T cell repertoires in COVID-19. Some clones are missing from TCRdb's copy, which holds only in-frame ones; the method was immunoSEQ multiplex PCR. Altogether a few hundred thousand clones are present, about nine tenths being singletons, with the ten largest covering around 13%. The source material was peripheral blood. The receptors stem from a woman aged 45-65 years with COVID-19, enrolled during active disease.

This clone turned up a few times. This rearrangement joins TRBV7-7 to TRBJ2-1; 7 nucleotides agree with TRBD2. Germline V gene data show CDR1 as SSHAT and CDR2 as FNYEAQ (reference sequence). The CDR3 length is 11 residues. After removal of 8 bases from V and 9 bases from J, the junction contained 4 bases not matched to a gene. The CDR3 DNA follows: TGTGCCAGCGGACTAGGCGGTGAGCAGTTCTTC. This encodes CASGLGGEQFF. Complete variable domain (other parts from reference TRBV7-7 and TRBJ2-1): GAGVSQSPRYKVTKRGQDVTLRCDPISSHATLYWYQQALGQGPEFLTYFNYEAQPDKSGLPSDRFSAERPEGSISTLTIQRTEQRDSAMYRCASGLGGEQFFGPGTRLTVL.

J is TRBJ1-2 and V is TRBV19; perhaps TRBD1 as D (6 bases). V shed 6 bases and J shed 8 bases, with 19 bases lying between them. The length of the CDR3 is 14 residues. The germline V gene encodes CDR1 LNHDA and CDR2 SQIVND (reference sequence). The CDR3 nucleotides are TGTGCCAGTAGCCAATTGGGGGCCCAGGGAGGCTACACCTTC. Protein product: CASSQLGAQGGYTF.

This chain connects TRBV9 to TRBJ1-2, with 7 bases that match TRBD1. The V segment lost 5 bases and the J segment 0 bases; nucleotides outside the gene matches: 10. The CDR3 sequence is 16 residues long. From germline, CDR1 is SGDLS and CDR2 YYNGEE. CDR3 amino acids: CASRDDRARANYGYTF. The CDR3 DNA sequence: TGTGCCAGCAGAGACGACAGGGCTCGTGCTAACTATGGCTACACCTTC. The full variable domain, its missing parts supplied by reference TRBV9 and TRBJ1-2, is DSGVTQTPKHLITATGQRVTLRCSPRSGDLSVYWYQQSLDQGLQFLIQYYNGEERAKGNILERFSAQQFPDLHSELNLSSLELGDSALYFCASRDDRARANYGYTFGSGTRLTVV.

The rearrangement uses TRBV6-5 and TRBJ1-2; a weak D match, TRBD1 (6 bases). Per the germline V gene, CDR1 is MNHEY and CDR2 is SVGAGI. V was trimmed by 7 bases and J by 0 bases, leaving 12 bases between them. The CDR3 extends over 14 amino acids. The CDR3 is CASIATGTNYGYTF. The CDR3 DNA reads as TGTGCCAGCATTGCCACAGGGACTAACTATGGCTACACCTTC.

The gene calls are TRBV4-1 and TRBJ1-5; D perhaps matches TRBD1 (5 bases). CDR1 is MGHRA, CDR2 YSYEKL, per germline. The CDR3 covers 14 residues. V lost 4 bases to trimming and J lost 5 bases, with 12 bases between them. CDR3 DNA: TGCGCCAGCAGCCGAGAGACAGATTATCAGCCCCAGCATTTT. This codes for CASSRETDYQPQHF.

The chain uses TRBV5-1 and TRBJ1-1; TRBD1 is a possible D gene (6 bases). CDR3 length equals 14 residues. V was clipped by 2 bases and J by 5 bases, with 13 bases between them. The germline V gene has CDR1 SGHRS and CDR2 YFSETQ. In DNA, the CDR3 is TGCGCCAGCAGCTTCGGGGGGGCGAGTACTGAAGCTTTCTTT. Residues: CASSFGGASTEAFF.

The chain couples TRBV19 to TRBJ2-7, with D possibly matching TRBD2 (7 bases). The CDR3 runs 14 residues. Germline V gene data show CDR1 as LNHDA and CDR2 as SQIVND (reference sequence). The ends were cut back, 4 bases at V and 3 bases at J, with 13 bases in the middle. CDR3 residues: CASSTRGGVYEQYF. In DNA form, the CDR3 reads TGTGCCAGTAGTACCAGGGGAGGGGTCTACGAGCAGTACTTC.

V is TRBV5-5 and J is TRBJ2-5; the match to TRBD2 covers 13 bases. The CDR3 is 17 residues long. The ends lost 6 bases at V and 5 bases at J; junction bases unmatched: 13. Germline values: CDR1 SGHKS, CDR2 YYEKEE (reference sequence). CDR3 coding DNA: TGTGCCAGCAACTCTTTACTAGCGGGGGGGCTGCCGGAGACCCAGTACTTC. This gives the protein CASNSLLAGGLPETQYF.

V is TRBV9 and J is TRBJ2-5; possible D gene TRBD2, 5 bases. V gave up 3 bases and J gave up 5 bases, with 17 bases separating them. The V gene's germline CDR1 is SGDLS and CDR2 YYNGEE. This CDR3 region has 15 residues. For the CDR3, the DNA is TGTGCCAGCAGCGCCGACTTTGCTTCGGGGGAGACCCAGTACTTC. This encodes CASSADFASGETQYF.

The chain joins TRBV10-2 to TRBJ2-2; no firm D call. This CDR3 spans 13 amino acids. The V gene's germline CDR1 is WSHSY and CDR2 SAAADI. V dropped 7 bases and J dropped 4 bases, with 10 bases sitting between them. In nucleotides, the CDR3 is TGCGCCAGCACCCCACAAATCACCGGGGAGCTGTTTTTT. Translation gives CASTPQITGELFF.

J is TRBJ2-3 and V is TRBV12-5; a possible D gene is TRBD1 (5 bases). The V gene's germline CDR1 is LGHNT and CDR2 FRNRAP. This CDR3 comprises 13 residues. Trimming shortened V by 9 bases and J by 6 bases, and 16 bases separated the two germline ends. CDR3 coding DNA: TGTGCTAGCGGTCGACAGTCCCTCGATACGCAGTATTTT. The encoded protein is CASGRQSLDTQYF.

This chain uses TRBV12-3 or TRBV12-4 with TRBJ1-2, with D possibly TRBD1 on 6 matching bases. The CDR3 is made up of 13 amino acids. V gave up 1 base and J gave up 8 bases, with 11 bases separating them. The CDR3 sequence is CASSLDRARGYTF. CDR3 DNA sequence: TGTGCCAGCAGTTTAGACAGGGCGCGCGGCTACACCTTC.

This rearrangement joins TRBV3-1 (or the pseudogene TRBV3-2) to TRBJ2-7; TRBD2 agrees at 11 bases. Germline V gene sequence: CDR1 LGHDT, CDR2 YNNKEL (reference sequence). Losses at the gene ends were 3 bases for V and 3 bases for J; bases not matched to a gene: 7. The CDR3 contains 16 residues. CDR3 loop: CASSQRLGTSGYEQYF. In DNA form, the CDR3 reads TGTGCCAGCAGCCAGCGGCTTGGGACTAGCGGCTACGAGCAGTACTTC.